What follows is one T cell receptor (beta chain) and its context. The data were obtained in a study of response to subunit inactivated influenza vaccine. MiXCR, applied by TCRdb to the RT-PCR reads, yields one record per CDR3 protein. The data show 600,000 to 700,000 distinct CDR3 sequences, 13% to 15% seen once. In germline, CDR1 is LGHNA, CDR2 YNFKEQ. This CDR3 contains 14 residues. Trimming cost V 1 base and J 3 bases, with 9 bases left between them. This chain connects TRBV4-2 to TRBJ2-5; D may match TRBD1 or TRBD2 (5 bases each). The material sequenced was PBMCs from blood, taken approximately 15 days before vaccination. The sequence came from a man aged 45 to 65 who received an inactivated influenza vaccine. The CDR3 sequence: CASSQGVGEETQYF. In nucleotides, the CDR3 is TGTGCCAGCAGCCAAGGGGTGGGGGAAGAGACCCAGTACTTC.